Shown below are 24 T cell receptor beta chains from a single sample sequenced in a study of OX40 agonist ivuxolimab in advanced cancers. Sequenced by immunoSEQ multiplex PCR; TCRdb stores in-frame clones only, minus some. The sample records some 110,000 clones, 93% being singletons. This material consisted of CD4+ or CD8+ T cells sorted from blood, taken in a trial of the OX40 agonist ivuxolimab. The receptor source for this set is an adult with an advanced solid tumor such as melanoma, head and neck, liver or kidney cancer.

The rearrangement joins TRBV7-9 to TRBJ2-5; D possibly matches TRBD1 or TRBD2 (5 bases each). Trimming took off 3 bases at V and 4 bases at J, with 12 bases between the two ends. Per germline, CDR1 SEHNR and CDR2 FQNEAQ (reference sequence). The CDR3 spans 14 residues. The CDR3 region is CASSFSDGTETQYF. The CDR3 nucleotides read TGTGCCAGCAGCTTTTCCGACGGGACAGAGACCCAGTACTTC.

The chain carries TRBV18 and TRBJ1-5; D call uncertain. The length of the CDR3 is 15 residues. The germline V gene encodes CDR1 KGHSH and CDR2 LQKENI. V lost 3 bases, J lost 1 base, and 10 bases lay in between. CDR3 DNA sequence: TGTGCCAGCTCACCGGACCCCAGCAGCAATCAGCCCCAGCATTTT. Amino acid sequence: CASSPDPSSNQPQHF.

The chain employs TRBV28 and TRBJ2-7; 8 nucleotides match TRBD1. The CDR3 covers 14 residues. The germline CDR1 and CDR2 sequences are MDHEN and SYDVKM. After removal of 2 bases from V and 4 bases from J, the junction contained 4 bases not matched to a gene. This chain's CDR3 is CASSLEQGGYEQYF. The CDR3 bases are TGTGCCAGCAGTTTAGAACAGGGGGGATACGAGCAGTACTTC.

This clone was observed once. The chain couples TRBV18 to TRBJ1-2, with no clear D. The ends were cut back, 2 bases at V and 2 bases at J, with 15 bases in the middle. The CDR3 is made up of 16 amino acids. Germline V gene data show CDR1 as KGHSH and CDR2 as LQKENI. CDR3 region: CASSPVFLETNYGYTF. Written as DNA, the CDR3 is TGTGCCAGCTCACCAGTCTTTCTCGAGACAAACTATGGCTACACCTTC.

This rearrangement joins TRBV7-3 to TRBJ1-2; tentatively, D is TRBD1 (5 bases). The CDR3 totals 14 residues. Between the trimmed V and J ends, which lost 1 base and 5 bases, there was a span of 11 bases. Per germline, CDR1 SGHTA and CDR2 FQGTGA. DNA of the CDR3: TGTGCCAGCAGCTTAATGGGGGGATCTTATGGCTACACCTTC. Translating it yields CASSLMGGSYGYTF. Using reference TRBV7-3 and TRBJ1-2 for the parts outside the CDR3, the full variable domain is GAGVSQTPSNKVTEKGKYVELRCDPISGHTALYWYRQSLGQGPEFLIYFQGTGAADDSGLPNDRFFAVRPEGSVSTLKIQRTERGDSAVYLCASSLMGGSYGYTFGSGTRLTVV.

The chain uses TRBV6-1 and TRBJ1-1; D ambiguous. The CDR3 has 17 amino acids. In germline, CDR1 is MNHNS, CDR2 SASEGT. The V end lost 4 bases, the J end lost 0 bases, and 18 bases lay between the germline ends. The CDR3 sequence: CASSGDVLWGMNTEAFF. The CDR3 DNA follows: TGTGCCAGCAGTGGAGATGTACTTTGGGGTATGAACACTGAAGCTTTCTTT.

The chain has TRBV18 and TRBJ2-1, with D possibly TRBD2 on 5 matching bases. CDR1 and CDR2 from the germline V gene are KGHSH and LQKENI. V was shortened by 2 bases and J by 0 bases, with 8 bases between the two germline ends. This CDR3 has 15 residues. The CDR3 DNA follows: TGTGCCAGCTCACCAGCCGCGGGCTCCTACAATGAGCAGTTCTTC. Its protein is CASSPAAGSYNEQFF.

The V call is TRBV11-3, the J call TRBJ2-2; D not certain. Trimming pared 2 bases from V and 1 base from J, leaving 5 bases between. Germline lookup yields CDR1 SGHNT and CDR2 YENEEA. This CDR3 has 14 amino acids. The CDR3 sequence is CASSLRGNTGELFF. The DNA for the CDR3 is TGTGCCAGCAGCTTACGTGGGAACACCGGGGAGCTGTTTTTT.

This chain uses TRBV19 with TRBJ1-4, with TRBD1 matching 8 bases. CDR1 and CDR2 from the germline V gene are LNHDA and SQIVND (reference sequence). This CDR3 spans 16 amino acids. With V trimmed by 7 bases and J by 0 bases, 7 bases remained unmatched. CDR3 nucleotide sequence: TGTGCCAGTACTTGGCAGGGGGCAGCAACTAATGAAAAACTGTTTTTT. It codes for CASTWQGAATNEKLFF.

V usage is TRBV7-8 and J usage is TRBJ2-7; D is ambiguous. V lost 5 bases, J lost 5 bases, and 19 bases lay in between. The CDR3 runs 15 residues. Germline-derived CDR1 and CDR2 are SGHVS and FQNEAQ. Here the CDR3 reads CASSDSGWGSDEQYF. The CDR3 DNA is TGTGCCAGCAGCGACTCCGGGTGGGGATCTGACGAGCAGTACTTC.

CDR3 protein: CASSQSPGAPNEKLFF. As DNA, the CDR3 is TGTGCCAGCAGCCAGAGCCCCGGGGCACCTAATGAAAAACTGTTTTTT. The V and J genes are TRBV5-6 and TRBJ1-4, with D perhaps TRBD1 (5 bases). This CDR3 is 16 amino acids long. Per germline, CDR1 SGHDT and CDR2 YYEEEE. Trimming stripped 4 bases from V and 3 bases from J, with 16 bases between.

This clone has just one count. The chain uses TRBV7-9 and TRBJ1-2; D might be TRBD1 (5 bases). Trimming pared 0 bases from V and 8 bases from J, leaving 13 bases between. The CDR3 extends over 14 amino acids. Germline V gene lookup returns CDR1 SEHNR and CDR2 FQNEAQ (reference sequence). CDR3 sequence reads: CASSLASQGGGYTF. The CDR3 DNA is TGTGCCAGCAGCTTAGCCTCCCAGGGAGGAGGCTACACCTTC.

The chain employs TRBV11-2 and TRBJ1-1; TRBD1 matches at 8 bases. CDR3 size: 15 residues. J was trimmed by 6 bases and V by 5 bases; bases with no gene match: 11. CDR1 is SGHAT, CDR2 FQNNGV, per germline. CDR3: CASSPRGRVSPEAFF. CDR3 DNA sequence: TGTGCCAGCAGCCCCAGGGGGCGGGTGAGCCCTGAAGCTTTCTTT.

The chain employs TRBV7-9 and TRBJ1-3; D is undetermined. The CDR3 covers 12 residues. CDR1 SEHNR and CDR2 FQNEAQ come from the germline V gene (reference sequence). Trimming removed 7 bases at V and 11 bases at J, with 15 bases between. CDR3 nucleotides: TGTGCCAGCACCCTCCATATTGGTGCCATATATTTT. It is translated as CASTLHIGAIYF. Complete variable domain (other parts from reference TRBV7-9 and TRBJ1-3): DTGVSQNPRHKITKRGQNVTFRCDPISEHNRLYWYRQTLGQGPEFLTYFQNEAQLEKSRLLSDRFSAERPKGSFSTLEIQRTEQGDSAMYLCASTLHIGAIYFGEGSWLTVV.

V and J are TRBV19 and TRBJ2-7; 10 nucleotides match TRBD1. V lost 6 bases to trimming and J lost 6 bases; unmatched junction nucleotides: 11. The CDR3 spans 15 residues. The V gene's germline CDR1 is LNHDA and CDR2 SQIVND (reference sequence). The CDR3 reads CASRGLDRGRGEQYF. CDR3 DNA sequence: TGTGCCAGTAGGGGGCTTGACAGGGGGCGAGGCGAGCAGTACTTC.

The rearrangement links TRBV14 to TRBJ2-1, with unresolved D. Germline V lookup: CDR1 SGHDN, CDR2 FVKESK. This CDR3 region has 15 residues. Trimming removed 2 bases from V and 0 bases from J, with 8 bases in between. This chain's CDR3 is CASSQQNPSYNEQFF. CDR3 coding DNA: TGTGCCAGCAGCCAACAGAATCCCTCCTACAATGAGCAGTTCTTC.

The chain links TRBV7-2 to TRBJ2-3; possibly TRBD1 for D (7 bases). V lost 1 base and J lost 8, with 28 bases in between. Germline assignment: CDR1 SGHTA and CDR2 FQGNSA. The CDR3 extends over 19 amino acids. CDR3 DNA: TGTGCCAGCAGCTTAGGCGGGACAGCTGGCCTCTCCGGTCTAGGTACGCAGTATTTT. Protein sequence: CASSLGGTAGLSGLGTQYF.

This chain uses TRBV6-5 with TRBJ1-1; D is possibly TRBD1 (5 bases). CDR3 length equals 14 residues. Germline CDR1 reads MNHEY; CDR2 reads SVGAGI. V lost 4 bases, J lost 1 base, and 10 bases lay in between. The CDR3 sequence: CASSLGVGNTEAFF. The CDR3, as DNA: TGTGCCAGCAGTTTAGGGGTGGGGAACACTGAAGCTTTCTTT.

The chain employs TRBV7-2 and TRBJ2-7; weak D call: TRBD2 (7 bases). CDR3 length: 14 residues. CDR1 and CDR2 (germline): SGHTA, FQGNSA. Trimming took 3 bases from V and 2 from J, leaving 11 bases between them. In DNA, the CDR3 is TGTGCCAGCAGCTTCGACGGGGGGCCCTACGAGCAGTACTTC. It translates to CASSFDGGPYEQYF.

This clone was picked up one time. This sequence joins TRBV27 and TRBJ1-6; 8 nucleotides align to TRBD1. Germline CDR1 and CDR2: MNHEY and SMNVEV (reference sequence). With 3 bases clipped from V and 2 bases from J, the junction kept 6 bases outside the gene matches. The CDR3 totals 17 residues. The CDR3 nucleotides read TGTGCCAGCAGTTTCTATGCGGACAGGGCCTATAATTCACCCCTCCACTTT. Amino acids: CASSFYADRAYNSPLHF.

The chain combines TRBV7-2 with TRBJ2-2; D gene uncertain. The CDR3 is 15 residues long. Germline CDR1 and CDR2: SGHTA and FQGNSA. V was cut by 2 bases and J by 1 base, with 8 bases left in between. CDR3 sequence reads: CASSLKQMNTGELFF. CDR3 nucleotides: TGTGCCAGCAGCTTAAAACAGATGAACACCGGGGAGCTGTTTTTT.

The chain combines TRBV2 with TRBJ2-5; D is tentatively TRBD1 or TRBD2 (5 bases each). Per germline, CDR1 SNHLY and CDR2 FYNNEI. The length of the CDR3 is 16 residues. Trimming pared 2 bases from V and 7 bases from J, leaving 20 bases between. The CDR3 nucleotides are TGTGCCAGCAGTGAAATTGGGGGAGTGGAGGCAAGGACCCAGTACTTC. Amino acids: CASSEIGGVEARTQYF.

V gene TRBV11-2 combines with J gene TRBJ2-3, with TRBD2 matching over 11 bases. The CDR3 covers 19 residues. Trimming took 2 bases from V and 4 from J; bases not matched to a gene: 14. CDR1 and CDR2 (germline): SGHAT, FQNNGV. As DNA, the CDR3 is TGTGCCAGCAGCTTATGGCTAGCGGGGGGCCCGTCGGGGGCAGATACGCAGTATTTT. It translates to CASSLWLAGGPSGADTQYF.

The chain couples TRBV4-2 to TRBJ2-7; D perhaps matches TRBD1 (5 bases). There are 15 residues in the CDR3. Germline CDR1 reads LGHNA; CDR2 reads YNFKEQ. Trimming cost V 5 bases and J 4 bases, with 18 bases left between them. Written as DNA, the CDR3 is TGTGCCAGCAGCTTGGGGCACCAATCATCTTACGAGCAGTACTTC. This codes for CASSLGHQSSYEQYF.